A single sample gave rise to the 9 T cell receptor beta chains below, sequenced in a study of radiotherapy plus CTLA-4 blockade in lung cancer. The repertoire was sequenced with immunoSEQ multiplex PCR; TCRdb's copy has only in-frame clones and lacks some. This repertoire shows about 66,000 clones, over 75% found once; its top ten account for less than 5%. This material consisted of peripheral blood, taken from a patient treated with radiotherapy plus ipilimumab. Every receptor here comes from a human donor with non-small cell lung cancer who had a partial response to radiotherapy plus ipilimumab.

This clone was detected once. The chain is built from TRBV2 and TRBJ1-3; the D gene is possibly TRBD1 (5 bases). CDR1 is SNHLY and CDR2 is FYNNEI in the germline V gene. The CDR3 contains 16 residues. V gave up 7 bases and J gave up 0 bases, with 16 bases separating them. CDR3 sequence (DNA): TGTGCCAGCACTAGGGACTCCTTGAGCTCTGGAAACACCATATATTTT. Protein sequence: CASTRDSLSSGNTIYF.

The V call is TRBV9, the J call TRBJ2-2; 8 bases are a match to TRBD2. This CDR3 is built from 16 residues. CDR1 and CDR2 from the germline V gene are SGDLS and YYNGEE. V shed 0 bases and J 6 bases; nucleotides not matched to a gene: 7. CDR3: CASSVEGTRRSGELFF. Here the CDR3 DNA reads TGTGCCAGCAGCGTAGAGGGGACTAGGCGGTCCGGGGAGCTGTTTTTT. The full variable domain, in which reference TRBV9 and TRBJ2-2 provide the parts outside the CDR3, is DSGVTQTPKHLITATGQRVTLRCSPRSGDLSVYWYQQSLDQGLQFLIQYYNGEERAKGNILERFSAQQFPDLHSELNLSSLELGDSALYFCASSVEGTRRSGELFFGEGSRLTVL.

The table lists this clone with a count of one. J is TRBJ1-5 and V is TRBV18; D is ambiguous. V was pared by 2 bases and J by 4 bases, with 6 bases between. Germline V gene lookup returns CDR1 KGHSH and CDR2 LQKENI. The CDR3 spans 13 residues. The chain's CDR3 is CASSPSSNQPQHF. Here the CDR3 DNA reads TGTGCCAGCTCACCATCGTCTAATCAGCCCCAGCATTTT.

The chain combines TRBV11-2 with TRBJ2-5, with TRBD2 identical over 12 bases. Germline CDR1 is SGHAT and CDR2 is FQNNGV. J was trimmed by 5 bases and V by 5 bases; bases with no gene match: 12. The CDR3 covers 17 residues. The CDR3 sequence: CASSPWTSGIRGETQYF. The CDR3 DNA follows: TGTGCCAGCAGCCCCTGGACTAGCGGGATCCGGGGGGAGACCCAGTACTTC.

The chain combines TRBV28 with TRBJ1-5, with 8 bases that match TRBD1. Germline V gene lookup returns CDR1 MDHEN and CDR2 SYDVKM. The CDR3 spans 15 residues. J lost 4 bases, V lost 3 bases, and 5 bases had no gene match. CDR3 loop: CASSFQGQGNQPQHF. CDR3 coding DNA: TGTGCCAGCAGTTTTCAAGGACAGGGAAATCAGCCCCAGCATTTT.

This sequence joins TRBV7-9 and TRBJ2-3, with a tentative D call TRBD1 (8 bases). The CDR3 covers 15 residues. Germline lookup yields CDR1 SEHNR and CDR2 FQNEAQ (reference sequence). V was pared by 5 bases and J by 0 bases, with 12 bases between. This CDR3 is CASSTGGGSTDTQYF. DNA for the CDR3: TGTGCCAGCAGCACAGGGGGAGGGAGCACAGATACGCAGTATTTT.

The V gene is TRBV6-5, the J gene TRBJ2-7, with TRBD2 matching over 10 bases. Trimming at V came to 8 bases and at J to 5 bases, leaving 6 bases not matched to a gene. This CDR3 spans 13 amino acids. The germline V gene encodes CDR1 MNHEY and CDR2 SVGAGI. This CDR3 reads CASGLAGVNEQYF. Here the CDR3 DNA reads TGTGCCAGCGGGCTAGCGGGAGTGAACGAGCAGTACTTC.

The chain employs TRBV11-2 and TRBJ2-7; D may be TRBD2 (6 bases). Trimming removed 5 bases from V and 2 bases from J, with 16 bases in between. CDR1 SGHAT and CDR2 FQNNGV come from the germline V gene. The CDR3 runs to 15 residues. For the CDR3, the DNA is TGTGCCAGCAGCCCGAGAGGGACTCCAACCTACGAGCAGTACTTC. It specifies CASSPRGTPTYEQYF.

The chain links TRBV10-3 to TRBJ2-5, with 15 nucleotides matching TRBD2. Per the germline V gene, CDR1 is ENHRY and CDR2 is SYGVKD. The CDR3 spans 16 residues. J lost 4 bases, V lost 6 bases, and 6 bases had no gene match. The CDR3 DNA reads as TGTGCCATCAGGGAGGGACTAGCGGGAGGTGGAGAGACCCAGTACTTC. Its protein product is CAIREGLAGGGETQYF.